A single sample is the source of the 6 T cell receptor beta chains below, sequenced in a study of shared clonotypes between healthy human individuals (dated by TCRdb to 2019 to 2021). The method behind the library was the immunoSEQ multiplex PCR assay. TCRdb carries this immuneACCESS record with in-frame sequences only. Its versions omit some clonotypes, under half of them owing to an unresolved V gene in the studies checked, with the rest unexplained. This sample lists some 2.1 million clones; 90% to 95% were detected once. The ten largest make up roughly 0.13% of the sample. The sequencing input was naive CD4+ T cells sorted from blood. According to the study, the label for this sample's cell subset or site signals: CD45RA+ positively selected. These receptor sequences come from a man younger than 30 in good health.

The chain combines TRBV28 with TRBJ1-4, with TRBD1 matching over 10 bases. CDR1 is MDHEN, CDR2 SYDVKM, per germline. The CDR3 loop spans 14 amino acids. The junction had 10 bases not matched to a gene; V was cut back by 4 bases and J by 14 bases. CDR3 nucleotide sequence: TGTGCCAGCAGTTCCCCCCCGGGACAGGGGTTTCTGTTTTTT. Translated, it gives CASSSPPGQGFLFF.

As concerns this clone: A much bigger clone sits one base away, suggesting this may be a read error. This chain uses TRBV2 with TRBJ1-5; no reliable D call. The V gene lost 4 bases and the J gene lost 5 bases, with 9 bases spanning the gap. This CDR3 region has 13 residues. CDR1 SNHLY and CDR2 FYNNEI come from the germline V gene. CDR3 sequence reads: CASSGEGYQPQHF. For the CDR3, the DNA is TGTGCCAGCAGTGGGGAGGGATATCAGCCCCAGCATTTT.

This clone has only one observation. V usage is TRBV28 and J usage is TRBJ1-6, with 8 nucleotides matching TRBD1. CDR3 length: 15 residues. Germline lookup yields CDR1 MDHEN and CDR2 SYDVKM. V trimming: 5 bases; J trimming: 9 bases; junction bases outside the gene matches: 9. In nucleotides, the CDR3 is TGTGCCAGCAGTGGACAGGGAGGGTTACTTTCACCCCTCCACTTT. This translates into CASSGQGGLLSPLHF.

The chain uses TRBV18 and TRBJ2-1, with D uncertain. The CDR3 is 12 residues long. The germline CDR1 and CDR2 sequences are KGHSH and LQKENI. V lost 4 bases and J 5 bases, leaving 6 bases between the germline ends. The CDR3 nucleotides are TGTGCCAGCTCACAACCTAACAATGAGCAGTTCTTC. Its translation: CASSQPNNEQFF.

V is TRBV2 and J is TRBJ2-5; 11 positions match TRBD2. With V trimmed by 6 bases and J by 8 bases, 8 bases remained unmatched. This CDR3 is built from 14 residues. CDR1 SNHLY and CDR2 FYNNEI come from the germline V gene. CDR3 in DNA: TGTGCCAGCAGCGGAGGGACTAGCGGACTAACCCAGTACTTC. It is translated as CASSGGTSGLTQYF.

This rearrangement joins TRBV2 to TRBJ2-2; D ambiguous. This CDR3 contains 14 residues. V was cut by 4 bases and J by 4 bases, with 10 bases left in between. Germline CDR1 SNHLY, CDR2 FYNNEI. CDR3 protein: CASSGQVSTGELFF. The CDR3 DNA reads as TGTGCCAGCAGTGGGCAGGTCAGCACCGGGGAGCTGTTTTTT.